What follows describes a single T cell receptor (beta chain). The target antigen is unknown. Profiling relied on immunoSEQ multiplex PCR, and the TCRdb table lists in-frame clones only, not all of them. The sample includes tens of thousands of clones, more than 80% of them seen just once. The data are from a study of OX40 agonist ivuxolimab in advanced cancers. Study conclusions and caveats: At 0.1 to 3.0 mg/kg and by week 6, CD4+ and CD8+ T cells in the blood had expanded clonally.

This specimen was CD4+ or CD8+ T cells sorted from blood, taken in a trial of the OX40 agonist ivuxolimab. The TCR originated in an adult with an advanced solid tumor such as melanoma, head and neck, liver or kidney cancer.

In nucleotides, the CDR3 is TGTGCCAGCTCACCAAGGGCGCTAGCGGGCGACGGACATACGCAGTATTTT. Translated, it gives CASSPRALAGDGHTQYF. The chain combines TRBV18 with TRBJ2-3, with 8 bases that match TRBD2. The CDR3 totals 17 residues. J was trimmed by 7 bases and V by 2 bases; bases with no gene match: 14. The V gene's germline CDR1 is KGHSH and CDR2 LQKENI.